What follows are 17 T cell receptor beta chains derived from one specimen sequenced in a study of blood T cells in healthy people across ages. Sample-barcoded 5' priming and a J-beta primer mix drove a second PCR of about 7 to 12 cycles. TCRdb re-called the 5' RACE reads through MiXCR, storing one row per CDR3 protein. The table lists some 1.5 million distinct CDR3 sequences, about 45% of them singletons, with about 4% in the top ten. Sequenced sample: blood. Receptors were obtained from a woman aged 18-29 years in good health.

This clonotype has only a few counts. The chain carries TRBV4-3 and TRBJ2-5, with 10 bases that match TRBD2. With 4 bases clipped from V and 5 bases from J, the junction kept 7 bases outside the gene matches. CDR1 and CDR2 from the germline V gene are LGHNA and YSLEER. This CDR3 region has 15 residues. CDR3 in amino acids: CASSPEREGGETQYF. The CDR3 coding sequence is TGCGCCAGCAGCCCCGAGCGGGAGGGGGGTGAGACCCAGTACTTC.

The CDR3 reads CSVGAGVNTEAFF. The CDR3 DNA reads as TGCAGCGTTGGGGCAGGCGTGAACACTGAAGCTTTCTTT. The rearrangement uses TRBV29-1 and TRBJ1-1; D unclear. This CDR3 contains 13 residues. The germline V and J ends were trimmed by 4 bases and 0 bases, with 9 bases remaining between them. In germline, CDR1 is SQVTM, CDR2 ANQGSEA.

The J gene is TRBJ2-1, the V gene TRBV5-1; unclear D gene. Trimming removed 3 bases at V and 3 bases at J, with 10 bases between. Germline V CDR1 and CDR2: SGHRS, YFSETQ. The CDR3 is 14 residues long. This CDR3 reads CASSYPENYNEQFF. CDR3 coding DNA: TGCGCCAGCAGCTACCCAGAGAACTACAATGAGCAGTTCTTC.

The chain combines TRBV20-1 with TRBJ1-1, with 9 bases fitting TRBD1. V trimming: 5 bases; J trimming: 5 bases; junction bases outside the gene matches: 9. The CDR3 has 14 residues. Germline values: CDR1 DFQATT, CDR2 SNEGSKA (reference sequence). CDR3: CSAPTGTGSTEAFF. CDR3 sequence (DNA): TGCAGTGCTCCAACCGGGACAGGGTCGACTGAAGCTTTCTTT.

V gene TRBV4-1 combines with J gene TRBJ2-7, with D perhaps assigned TRBD1 or TRBD2 (5 bases each). Germline values: CDR1 MGHRA, CDR2 YSYEKL. V shed 6 bases and J shed 1 base, with 13 bases lying between them. The CDR3 runs to 14 residues. CDR3 bases: TGCGCCAGCAGAGCCGCAGGGAGATCCTACGAGCAGTACTTC. This sequence encodes CASRAAGRSYEQYF.

The J gene is TRBJ1-5, the V gene TRBV29-1, with a tentative D call TRBD1 (5 bases). The germline gives CDR1 SQVTM, CDR2 ANQGSEA. The CDR3 contains 13 residues. Trimming removed 0 bases at V and 7 bases at J, with 10 bases between. In DNA form, the CDR3 reads TGCAGCGTTGAAGATCAGGGCGGGCAGCCCCAGCATTTT. This gives the protein CSVEDQGGQPQHF.

The chain combines TRBV12-3 or TRBV12-4 with TRBJ2-4, with no clear D. The CDR3 is made up of 12 amino acids. With 3 bases removed from V and 13 bases from J, the gap between germline ends came to 13 bases. CDR3: CASSFVANEQYF. Written as DNA, the CDR3 is TGTGCCAGCAGTTTTGTAGCCAATGAGCAGTACTTC.

The chain has TRBV19 and TRBJ2-5; 8 bases are a match to TRBD1. Losses at the gene ends were 1 base for V and 4 bases for J; bases not matched to a gene: 5. Looked up from germline, CDR1 is LNHDA and CDR2 is SQIVND (reference sequence). This CDR3 has 15 amino acids. The CDR3 coding sequence is TGTGCCAGTAGTATAGGCCAAACAGGGGGAGAGACCCAGTACTTC. This translates into CASSIGQTGGETQYF.

This clonotype was seen a single time. The chain carries TRBV28 and TRBJ2-1; TRBD2 matches 9 bases. The junction had 8 bases not matched to a gene; V was cut back by 6 bases and J by 8 bases. The germline V gene has CDR1 MDHEN and CDR2 SYDVKM. This CDR3 has 14 amino acids. This CDR3 is CASREAGGVYEQFF. The CDR3 DNA is TGTGCCAGCAGAGAAGCGGGAGGCGTATATGAGCAGTTCTTC.

This clonotype has more than one count but fewer than ten. This sequence joins TRBV7-9 and TRBJ1-2; D call uncertain. V was pared by 4 bases and J by 5 bases, with 11 bases between. The CDR3 is 13 residues long. Germline loops: CDR1 SEHNR, CDR2 FQNEAQ (reference sequence). DNA for the CDR3: TGTGCCAGCAGCTCCTCCATGGAGTATGGCTACACCTTC. Its translation is CASSSSMEYGYTF.

This clonotype was detected only a few times. The V gene is TRBV12-3 or TRBV12-4, the J gene TRBJ1-6; D remains unclear. The V gene lost 6 bases and the J gene lost 7 bases, with 16 bases spanning the gap. This CDR3 comprises 15 residues. The CDR3 nucleotides read TGTGCCAGCAGGGCGGAGGGCAGGTCAAATTCACCCCTCCACTTT. Protein sequence: CASRAEGRSNSPLHF.

The CDR3 region is CASTHLTGQGNSPLHF. Here the CDR3 DNA reads TGTGCCAGCACCCACCTGACCGGACAGGGTAATTCACCCCTCCACTTT. This chain uses TRBV11-2 with TRBJ1-6; 8 bases are a match to TRBD1. CDR3 length: 16 amino acids. Germline CDR1 is SGHAT and CDR2 is FQNNGV. V was clipped by 7 bases and J by 6 bases; unmatched bases: 11.

This clonotype appeared a few times. This sequence joins TRBV6-5 and TRBJ1-4; TRBD1 is a possible D gene (5 bases). The germline gives CDR1 MNHEY, CDR2 SVGAGI. This CDR3 has 15 residues. V was clipped by 4 bases and J by 8 bases, with 17 bases between them. CDR3 protein: CASSFQPVAGEKLFF. For the CDR3, the DNA is TGTGCCAGCAGTTTCCAACCCGTGGCAGGGGAAAAACTGTTTTTT.

This clonotype appeared a few times. This chain joins TRBV12-3 or TRBV12-4 and TRBJ2-4, with a possible D match to TRBD1 (6 bases). This CDR3 spans 12 amino acids. V was trimmed by 6 bases and J by 7 bases, leaving 10 bases between them. CDR3 in DNA: TGTGCCAGCAGCACAGGGTGGAACATTCAGTACTTC. Its protein is CASSTGWNIQYF.

The chain carries TRBV9 and TRBJ2-5; D is perhaps TRBD2 (6 bases). The tail of the sequence fits TRBJ2-7 better, so the J call may be wrong. CDR1 is SGDLS and CDR2 is YYNGEE in the germline V gene. The CDR3 spans 15 residues. CDR3 region: CASSVGGDPAYEQYF. The DNA for the CDR3 is TGTGCCAGCAGCGTAGGGGGGGACCCTGCCTACGAGCAGTACTTC.

This clonotype came up a few times. A read error may produce the germline difference seen at one junction end. The chain uses TRBV12-3 or TRBV12-4 and TRBJ1-5; D is uncertain. The CDR3 contains 11 residues. The CDR3 DNA reads as TGTGCCAGCGGTTTCCTTCAGCCCCAGCATTTT. This encodes CASGFLQPQHF.

This chain connects TRBV4-2 to TRBJ2-4, with 8 nucleotides matching TRBD1. CDR3 length: 16 residues. Germline CDR1 is LGHNA and CDR2 is YNFKEQ. The trim removed 1 base at V and 5 bases at J, leaving 7 bases unmatched. CDR3 coding DNA: TGTGCCAGCAGCCAAGTCCCAGGGGGCGAGGAAAACATTCAGTACTTC. Amino acids: CASSQVPGGEENIQYF.